This TCR beta chain was identified in a study of long-term antiretroviral therapy in people with HIV. This clone came up once. The ends were cut back, 8 bases at V and 8 bases at J, with 21 bases in the middle. The CDR3 is made up of 15 amino acids. Germline loops: CDR1 LNHDA, CDR2 SQIVND (reference sequence). Survey-level resolution applied to immunoSEQ assay v3.0. Sequencing used immunoSEQ multiplex PCR; TCRdb keeps in-frame clones, though not all of them. The table records approximately 35,000 clones, 60% to 85% of them present only once. The gene calls are TRBV19 and TRBJ1-4; maybe TRBD1 (6 bases). This sequence was found in a woman between 45 and 60 years old with HIV. The input for sequencing was unsorted PBMCs, taken 2 years after starting antiretroviral therapy. CDR3 loop: CASSPWGAIGEKLFF. In DNA, the CDR3 is TGTGCCAGTTCCCCGTGGGGGGCAATAGGCGAAAAACTGTTTTTT. The entire variable domain, with the rest obtained from reference TRBV19 and TRBJ1-4, is as follows: DGGITQSPKYLFRKEGQNVTLSCEQNLNHDAMYWYRQDPGQGLRLIYYSQIVNDFQKGDIAEGYSVSREKKESFPLTVTSAQKNPTAFYLCASSPWGAIGEKLFFGSGTQLSVL.